The TCR beta chain under discussion was sequenced for a study of control samples from healthy donors and cancer patients. V shed 1 base and J shed 4 bases, with 11 bases lying between them. This CDR3 has 15 amino acids. The germline gives CDR1 MGHRA, CDR2 YSYEKL. Libraries were prepared by immunoSEQ multiplex PCR; TCRdb keeps only in-frame clonotypes and omits some of them. Among 230,000 or so clones listed, 90% to 95% were seen once. This chain links TRBV4-1 with TRBJ1-3, with D possibly matching TRBD1 (6 bases). This TCR was recovered from a man in his fifties or sixties in good health. Specimen: blood. CDR3 sequence reads: CASSQGPGEGNTIYF. In DNA form, the CDR3 reads TGCGCCAGCAGCCAAGGGCCAGGGGAGGGAAACACCATATATTTT.